Listed here are 4 T cell receptor beta chains from one sample, sequenced in a study of graft-versus-host responses after intestinal transplantation. Profiled with immunoSEQ multiplex PCR; TCRdb holds only in-frame clones, not every one. Among over 65,000 clones listed, around 93% were seen once. For these receptors, no antigen is known. The material sequenced was unstimulated CD8+ T cells sorted from spleen or lymph node cells, taken before transplant. The receptors come from a human donor who was the organ donor for an intestinal transplant.

The chain combines TRBV4-1 with TRBJ2-7, with 8 positions matching TRBD2. J was trimmed by 5 bases and V by 2 bases; bases with no gene match: 8. The germline gives CDR1 MGHRA, CDR2 YSYEKL. The CDR3 has 15 residues. The CDR3 DNA sequence: TGCGCCAGCAGCCAATCGTTAGCGGGATTTAACGAGCAGTACTTC. This translates into CASSQSLAGFNEQYF.

This chain uses TRBV5-1 with TRBJ1-2; D remains ambiguous. Trimming took off 3 bases at V and 8 bases at J, with 14 bases between the two ends. The germline CDR1 and CDR2 sequences are SGHRS and YFSETQ. The CDR3 is made up of 13 amino acids. The CDR3 DNA reads TGCGCCAGCAGCTCCCGAGGCTCGGGGGGCTACACCTTC. Translation: CASSSRGSGGYTF.

The chain links TRBV19 to TRBJ2-3; D tentatively fits TRBD1 or TRBD2 (5 bases each). CDR1 and CDR2 from the germline V gene are LNHDA and SQIVND (reference sequence). The ends were cut back, 3 bases at V and 7 bases at J, with 14 bases in the middle. This CDR3 contains 14 residues. CDR3 sequence: CASSILAGIHTQYF. In DNA, the CDR3 is TGTGCCAGTAGTATTCTAGCAGGGATCCATACGCAGTATTTT.

The gene calls are TRBV5-1 and TRBJ2-7, with TRBD2 matching over 11 bases. Per the germline V gene, CDR1 is SGHRS and CDR2 is YFSETQ. The CDR3 spans 16 residues. The ends lost 0 bases at V and 2 bases at J; junction bases unmatched: 4. CDR3 sequence: CASSLGIAGGTYEQYF. CDR3 nucleotides: TGCGCCAGCAGCTTGGGAATAGCGGGAGGGACCTACGAGCAGTACTTC. The variable domain in full, completed from reference TRBV5-1 and TRBJ2-7, reads KAGVTQTPRYLIKTRGQQVTLSCSPISGHRSVSWYQQTPGQGLQFLFEYFSETQRNKGNFPGRFSGRQFSNSRSEMNVSTLELGDSALYLCASSLGIAGGTYEQYFGPGTRLTVT.